The 18 T cell receptor beta chains below all came from one sample that was sequenced in a study of blood T cell repertoires in COVID-19. TCRdb's table, derived via immunoSEQ multiplex PCR, lists solely in-frame clones and lacks some. The repertoire consists of over 400,000 clones, with roughly 89% occurring once and the leading ten covering almost 1.5%. Material for sequencing was peripheral blood. Receptors were obtained from a woman under 40 with active or convalescent COVID-19.

This chain joins TRBV7-9 and TRBJ1-2, with D possibly being TRBD1 (6 bases). Germline CDR1 is SEHNR and CDR2 is FQNEAQ (reference sequence). CDR3 length: 13 residues. Trimming pared 5 bases from V and 6 bases from J, leaving 13 bases between. This CDR3 reads CASSQGIENGYTF. CDR3 DNA sequence: TGTGCCAGCAGCCAGGGGATTGAGAATGGCTACACCTTC.

V and J are TRBV13 and TRBJ2-3, with TRBD2 matching 8 bases. The V gene's germline CDR1 is PRHDT and CDR2 FYEKMQ (reference sequence). J gave up 4 bases and V 5 bases, and 11 bases lay outside the gene matches. The CDR3 has 16 residues. CDR3 sequence: CASSRRRAGGADTQYF. The CDR3 DNA is TGTGCCAGCAGCCGCCGGAGGGCCGGGGGGGCAGATACGCAGTATTTT. Together with reference TRBV13 and TRBJ2-3, the CDR3 gives the full variable domain: AAGVIQSPRHLIKEKRETATLKCYPIPRHDTVYWYQQGPGQDPQFLISFYEKMQSDKGSIPDRFSAQQFSDYHSELNMSSLELGDSALYFCASSRRRAGGADTQYFGPGTRLTVL.

The V call is TRBV2, the J call TRBJ2-3; no firm D call. This CDR3 contains 14 residues. V was cut by 1 base and J by 1 base, with 6 bases left in between. Germline V gene lookup returns CDR1 SNHLY and CDR2 FYNNEI. CDR3 sequence: CASSEGFGTDTQYF. DNA for the CDR3: TGTGCCAGCAGTGAAGGTTTCGGCACAGATACGCAGTATTTT.

This rearrangement joins TRBV5-1 to TRBJ1-2, with D unclear. Germline V lookup: CDR1 SGHRS, CDR2 YFSETQ. Trimming stripped 0 bases from V and 4 bases from J, with 10 bases between. The CDR3 consists of 14 residues. CDR3 protein: CASSLDSSSYGYTF. The CDR3 DNA sequence: TGCGCCAGCAGCTTGGACAGTTCGAGCTATGGCTACACCTTC.

This rearrangement joins TRBV5-1 to TRBJ2-3, with a tentative D call TRBD2 (6 bases). Trimming removed 4 bases from V and 0 bases from J, with 12 bases in between. CDR1 SGHRS and CDR2 YFSETQ come from the germline V gene. CDR3 length equals 15 residues. The CDR3 DNA reads as TGCGCCAGCAGCCCGGGAGAACTTAGCACAGATACGCAGTATTTT. This encodes CASSPGELSTDTQYF. The variable domain in full, with the rest retrieved from reference TRBV5-1 and TRBJ2-3, is KAGVTQTPRYLIKTRGQQVTLSCSPISGHRSVSWYQQTPGQGLQFLFEYFSETQRNKGNFPGRFSGRQFSNSRSEMNVSTLELGDSALYLCASSPGELSTDTQYFGPGTRLTVL.

V is TRBV12-3 or TRBV12-4 and J is TRBJ1-4; D is unclear. The V end was cut by 5 bases, the J end by 8 bases, with 12 bases between. The CDR3 sequence is 13 residues long. CDR3 in amino acids: CASSLRPGEKLFF. DNA of the CDR3: TGTGCCAGCAGTCTAAGACCGGGAGAAAAACTGTTTTTT.

The gene calls are TRBV10-1 and TRBJ1-2; D not certain. Per germline, CDR1 WNHNN and CDR2 SYGVQD (reference sequence). The CDR3 extends over 13 amino acids. Trimming took 5 bases from V and 8 from J, leaving 15 bases between them. CDR3 DNA: TGCGCCAGCAGTTCGGGGTTAAGGAGCGGCTACACCTTC. This sequence encodes CASSSGLRSGYTF.

This rearrangement joins TRBV3-1 (or the pseudogene TRBV3-2) to TRBJ1-6; D possibly corresponds to TRBD1 (6 bases). V was trimmed by 3 bases and J by 9 bases, leaving 15 bases between them. This CDR3 has 15 amino acids. CDR1 and CDR2 (germline): LGHDT, YNNKEL (reference sequence). The CDR3 sequence: CASSQSQGSSSPLHF. CDR3 DNA sequence: TGTGCCAGCAGCCAGAGCCAGGGGAGTAGTTCACCCCTCCACTTT.

This chain connects TRBV3-1 (or the pseudogene TRBV3-2) to TRBJ1-1; TRBD1 matches at 7 bases. CDR1 LGHDT and CDR2 YNNKEL come from the germline V gene (reference sequence). The CDR3 has 14 residues. The J segment lost 4 bases and the V segment lost 1 base, leaving 3 bases of the junction unmatched. The CDR3 sequence: CASSQVQGRTEAFF. DNA for the CDR3: TGTGCCAGCAGCCAAGTACAGGGGCGCACTGAAGCTTTCTTT.

This sequence joins TRBV19 and TRBJ1-6; 10 bases are shared with TRBD1. Germline V CDR1 and CDR2: LNHDA, SQIVND (reference sequence). The CDR3 runs 15 residues. The V segment lost 4 bases and the J segment 9 bases; nucleotides outside the gene matches: 6. CDR3 in DNA: TGTGCCAGTAGTACAGTTCGGGACAGGGGTTCACCCCTCCACTTT. It specifies CASSTVRDRGSPLHF.

This chain connects TRBV4-1 to TRBJ1-5, with D uncertain. Germline CDR1 is MGHRA and CDR2 is YSYEKL. The CDR3 sequence is 13 residues long. With 4 bases removed from V and 2 bases from J, the gap between germline ends came to 6 bases. In DNA, the CDR3 is TGCGCCAGCAGCCCGGGAGGCAATCAGCCCCAGCATTTT. It is translated as CASSPGGNQPQHF.

The chain carries TRBV15 and TRBJ2-7, with D perhaps matching TRBD2 (5 bases). Germline assignment: CDR1 LNHNV and CDR2 YYDKDF (reference sequence). Trimming stripped 0 bases from V and 2 bases from J, with 8 bases between. This CDR3 has 14 amino acids. The CDR3 here is CATSRDSGTYEQYF. CDR3 sequence (DNA): TGTGCCACCAGCAGAGATTCGGGGACCTACGAGCAGTACTTC.

The V and J genes are TRBV6-6 and TRBJ2-3; no reliable D call. The germline V gene has CDR1 MNHNY and CDR2 SVGAGI (reference sequence). V was trimmed by 6 bases and J by 0 bases, leaving 10 bases between them. The CDR3 spans 14 residues. This CDR3 is CASSPISSTDTQYF. The DNA for the CDR3 is TGTGCCAGCAGCCCTATCTCTAGCACAGATACGCAGTATTTT.

This chain links TRBV27 with TRBJ1-1; weak D call: TRBD1 (5 bases). In germline, CDR1 is MNHEY, CDR2 SMNVEV (reference sequence). V was trimmed by 5 bases and J by 2 bases, leaving 15 bases between them. This CDR3 has 15 residues. CDR3 sequence: CASSTYQGTNTEAFF. The CDR3 DNA is TGTGCCAGCAGTACATACCAGGGAACCAACACTGAAGCTTTCTTT.

The chain employs TRBV27 and TRBJ1-1, with a possible D match to TRBD1 (6 bases). CDR1 is MNHEY and CDR2 is SMNVEV in the germline V gene (reference sequence). The V gene lost 1 base and the J gene lost 4 bases, with 10 bases spanning the gap. The length of the CDR3 is 14 residues. The CDR3 region is CASSLYAGVTEAFF. DNA for the CDR3: TGTGCCAGCAGTTTATACGCAGGGGTCACTGAAGCTTTCTTT.

J is TRBJ2-3 and V is TRBV5-1; D ambiguous. In germline, CDR1 is SGHRS, CDR2 YFSETQ. Between the trimmed V and J ends, which lost 0 bases and 2 bases, there was a span of 7 bases. The CDR3 sequence is 14 residues long. The CDR3 DNA reads TGCGCCAGCAGCTTGGTTTCCAACACAGATACGCAGTATTTT. Its protein is CASSLVSNTDTQYF.

The chain is built from TRBV30 and TRBJ2-7; TRBD1 aligns across 10 bases. Germline CDR1 and CDR2: GTSNPN and SVGIG (reference sequence). There are 13 residues in the CDR3. V gave up 8 bases and J gave up 0 bases; unmatched junction bases: 4. CDR3 nucleotides: TGTGCCCTGGGGGACAGGGGCTCCTACGAGCAGTACTTC. Translation gives CALGDRGSYEQYF.

This chain connects TRBV18 to TRBJ2-4, with a weak D call TRBD1 (5 bases). Trimming took off 3 bases at V and 8 bases at J, with 17 bases between the two ends. CDR3 length: 15 amino acids. Germline CDR1 and CDR2: KGHSH and LQKENI. The CDR3 region has the DNA TGTGCCAGCTCACCCTCGGCAGGGCTCGGAGACATTCAGTACTTC. Its translation: CASSPSAGLGDIQYF. The full variable domain, in which reference TRBV18 and TRBJ2-4 provide the parts outside the CDR3, is NAGVMQNPRHLVRRRGQEARLRCSPMKGHSHVYWYRQLPEEGLKFMVYLQKENIIDESGMPKERFSAEFPKEGPSILRIQQVVRGDSAAYFCASSPSAGLGDIQYFGAGTRLSVL.